A selection of T cell receptor beta chains follows, all from one sample in a study of T cell responses to AZD1222 COVID-19 vaccine. Clones were sequenced by immunoSEQ multiplex PCR, and TCRdb holds only the in-frame ones, with some missing. The sample comprises nearly 200,000 clones, over 85% of which are singletons, and around 1% rests with the top ten. The sample here was peripheral blood, taken 28 days after the second AZD1222 dose. These receptors were taken from an adult who received the AZD1222 COVID-19 vaccine. The CDR3 runs from the conserved cysteine through the conserved F or W. The D gene is left open where the match is weak. Rows give clone size only sometimes, using once, few, many, or a class for an expanded clone.

J gene | D gene | clone size | V gene | CDR3 DNA | CDR3 protein
TRBJ1-1 | . | . | TRBV5-8 | TGTGCCAGCAGCTTAACGGGGACCTGGGGTGAAGCTTTCTTT | CASSLTGTWGEAFF
TRBJ1-2 | . | . | TRBV29-1 | TGCAGCGTGGACGAGACAGGATTCTATGGCTACACCTTC | CSVDETGFYGYTF
TRBJ1-1 | . | . | TRBV3-1/TRBV3-2 | TGTGCCAGCAGCCTCCGTTTGGGGAACACTGAAGCTTTCTTT | CASSLRLGNTEAFF
TRBJ1-6 | TRBD1 | . | TRBV6-6 | TGTGCCAGCAGTCCGGGACAGGCAAGAAGCTCCTATAATTCACCCCTCCACTTT | CASSPGQARSSYNSPLHF
TRBJ2-1 | . | . | TRBV10-3 | TGTGCCATCAGTGAAAGCTCCTACAATGAGCAGTTCTTC | CAISESSYNEQFF
TRBJ1-2 | . | . | TRBV6-2/TRBV6-3 | TGTGCCAGCAGTTACTTGCGACTAGTTGGCTACACCTTC | CASSYLRLVGYTF
TRBJ1-5 | . | once | TRBV7-2 | TGTGCCAGCAGCACGCAGGGTAAGGGGCCATCGCTCCAGCATTTT | CASSTQGKGPSLQHF
TRBJ1-2 | . | . | TRBV19 | TGTGCCACGGCAGGGACCTACTATGGCTACACCTTC | CATAGTYYGYTF
TRBJ1-1 | . | few | TRBV7-9 | TGTGCCAGCAGCTTAGAGACAAGGAGGGCTTTCTTT | CASSLETRRAFF
TRBJ1-6 | TRBD1 | . | TRBV30 | TGTGCCTGGAGTCACCGGGACAGACTTTCACCCCTCCACTTT | CAWSHRDRLSPLHF
TRBJ1-3 | TRBD1 | . | TRBV28 | TGTGCCAGCAGCCTTACGGGACAGGGATCGACGGGAAACACCATATATTTT | CASSLTGQGSTGNTIYF
TRBJ1-5 | . | . | TRBV2 | TGTGCCAGCAGTGCCAGGACAGACATTCATCAGCCCCAGCATTTT | CASSARTDIHQPQHF
TRBJ1-5 | TRBD1 | . | TRBV28 | TGTGCCAGCAGGTCGACAGGGCATGCTCAGCCCCAGCATTTT | CASRSTGHAQPQHF
TRBJ1-2 | . | . | TRBV28 | TGTGCCAGCATAAATCCAGTAAACTATGGCTACACCTTC | CASINPVNYGYTF
TRBJ1-2 | . | . | TRBV7-2 | TGTGCCAGCAGCTTAGCGGGCGGGGCTGGCTACACCTTC | CASSLAGGAGYTF
TRBJ1-4 | . | . | TRBV18 | TGTGCCAGCTCACCTTACACGCTTGGGTCGGGGACTGCAACTAATGAAAAACTGTTTTTT | CASSPYTLGSGTATNEKLFF
TRBJ2-5 | . | . | TRBV5-1 | TGCGCCAGCAGCTTAATGGGGCAAGAGACCCAGTACTTC | CASSLMGQETQYF
TRBJ2-3 | TRBD2 | once | TRBV28 | TGTGCCAGCAGTTTTTGGGGGGGTACAGATACGCAGTATTTT | CASSFWGGTDTQYF
TRBJ1-1 | . | once | TRBV6-5 | TGTGCCAGCAGACAGGGCACCGGCACTGAAGCTTTCTTT | CASRQGTGTEAFF
TRBJ2-3 | . | . | TRBV7-3 | TGTGCCAGCAGCCCCCAGGGGCTAGCGGGCACAGATACGCAGTATTTT | CASSPQGLAGTDTQYF
TRBJ2-5 | TRBD1 | . | TRBV7-8 | TGTGCCAGCAGCTTAGACAGGGGGTACCAAGAGACCCAGTACTTC | CASSLDRGYQETQYF
TRBJ2-2 | . | . | TRBV27 | TGTGCCAGCAGTTTCCCCTCGGGGACCGGGGAGCTGTTTTTT | CASSFPSGTGELFF
TRBJ1-2 | . | . | TRBV5-6 | TGTGCCAGCAGCTTGGTGTCAGTTTCTAACTATGGCTACACCTTC | CASSLVSVSNYGYTF
TRBJ1-3 | . | . | TRBV7-2 | TGTGCCAGCAGCTTAGTGTGGGACTCTGGAAACACCATATATTTT | CASSLVWDSGNTIYF
TRBJ1-1 | . | . | TRBV3-1/TRBV3-2 | TGTGCCAGCAGCCGTGGGACGGGGAACACTGAAGCTTTCTTT | CASSRGTGNTEAFF
TRBJ2-5 | TRBD2 | . | TRBV6-5 | TGTGCCAGCAGTTACTCGCTAGCGGGGGGGCTGGAGACCCAGTACTTC | CASSYSLAGGLETQYF
TRBJ2-5 | TRBD2 | . | TRBV5-1 | TGCGCCAGCAGCCTATCTAGCGGGGCCCCAGAGACCCAGTACTTC | CASSLSSGAPETQYF
TRBJ2-3 | TRBD2 | . | TRBV7-9 | TGTGCCAGCAGCAGCGGACTAGCAAAAGTTTTGGAGCAGTATTTT | CASSSGLAKVLEQYF
TRBJ1-2 | . | . | TRBV5-1 | TGCGCCAGCAGGTCAGGGTTAAACTATGGCTACACCTTC | CASRSGLNYGYTF
TRBJ1-1 | TRBD1 | . | TRBV7-9 | TGTGCCAGCAGCTTGGGGACAGGGGACACTGAAGCTTTCTTT | CASSLGTGDTEAFF
TRBJ1-1 | . | . | TRBV7-3 | TGTGCCAGCAGCTTAGGCCAGAACACTGAAGCTTTCTTT | CASSLGQNTEAFF
TRBJ1-2 | TRBD1 | . | TRBV7-8 | TGTGCCAGCAGCCCGACAGGGGGCTATGGCTACACCTTC | CASSPTGGYGYTF
TRBJ1-1 | . | . | TRBV21-1 | TGTGCCAGCAGCAAAATTGGCGGGGCCAAAGCTTTCTTT | CASSKIGGAKAFF